The 13 T cell receptor beta chains given below trace back to one sample, sequenced in a study of regulatory T cells in long-lasting Graves disease. For TCR beta, libraries came from iRepertoire HTBI primers and Arm-PCR of CDR3 regions. TCRdb re-called the multiplex PCR reads with MiXCR, one entry per CDR3 protein. The sample lists 350,000 to 500,000 distinct CDR3 sequences, around 20% seen once, with approximately 15% in the top ten. Indicated time point: persistent/refractory GD, antithyroid drugs over 5 years with positive TRAb. Isolated PBMC RNA provided the starting material for the TCR library. The material sequenced was peripheral blood mononuclear cells (PBMCs), taken when the disease was refractory, from a patient treated with antithyroid drugs. The source of these receptors is a female donor with Graves disease.

This clonotype showed up many times. J is TRBJ1-5 and V is TRBV28; D possibly corresponds to TRBD1 (5 bases). Germline CDR1 MDHEN, CDR2 SYDVKM. This CDR3 is 15 amino acids long. V was shortened by 7 bases and J by 2 bases, with 15 bases between the two germline ends. CDR3 nucleotides: TGTGCCAGCACCACCTGGTGGGGGGGCAATCAGCCCCAGCATTTT. Encoded protein: CASTTWWGGNQPQHF.

J is TRBJ2-7 and V is TRBV5-1; no clear D gene. Germline loops: CDR1 SGHRS, CDR2 YFSETQ. The CDR3 runs to 13 residues. Trimming took 4 bases from V and 6 from J, leaving 14 bases between them. For the CDR3, the DNA is TGCGCCAGCAGCAATTTCGTACCAGCCGAGCAGTACTTC. It is translated as CASSNFVPAEQYF.

This clonotype appeared a few times. The V gene is TRBV27, the J gene TRBJ1-2, with 7 bases identical to TRBD1. The germline CDR1 and CDR2 sequences are MNHEY and SMNVEV (reference sequence). This CDR3 spans 15 amino acids. J was trimmed by 8 bases and V by 5 bases; bases with no gene match: 14. The CDR3 reads CASSPDTGVGGGYTF. CDR3 bases: TGTGCCAGCAGTCCAGATACAGGGGTCGGGGGAGGCTACACCTTC.

About this clonotype: A much larger clone differs from this one at a single base, so this may be a read error. The gene calls are TRBV7-9 and TRBJ2-2; D tentatively reads TRBD1 or TRBD2 (5 bases each). This CDR3 has 18 amino acids. Germline V lookup: CDR1 SEHNR, CDR2 FQNEAQ (reference sequence). With 3 bases removed from V and 5 bases from J, the gap between germline ends came to 22 bases. The CDR3 DNA reads TGTGCCAGCAGCTTGGGATCTCGCAGGGAGCTTCGGACCGGGGAGCTGTTTTTT. Protein: CASSLGSRRELRTGELFF.

This clonotype was seen ten or more times. The genes are TRBV12-3 or TRBV12-4 and TRBJ1-2; no definite D call. The CDR3 is 12 residues long. The V end lost 5 bases, the J end lost 4 bases, and 8 bases lay between the germline ends. The CDR3 reads CASSLNPYGYTF. As DNA, the CDR3 is TGTGCCAGCAGTCTCAATCCCTATGGCTACACCTTC.

This clonotype was seen many times. The rearrangement links TRBV30 to TRBJ2-4; TRBD1 is a possible D gene (5 bases). Germline V gene sequence: CDR1 GTSNPN, CDR2 SVGIG (reference sequence). The CDR3 is 11 amino acids. Trimming removed 4 bases at V and 5 bases at J, with 6 bases between. CDR3: CAWTRENIQYF. CDR3 DNA: TGTGCCTGGACCAGGGAAAACATTCAGTACTTC.

This clonotype has ten or more counts. V is TRBV6-2 or TRBV6-3 and J is TRBJ1-3; 10 bases fit TRBD1. V dropped 4 bases and J dropped 0; count of bases not matched to a gene: 3. The CDR3 spans 16 residues. Germline V CDR1 and CDR2: MNHEY, SVGEGT. The CDR3 loop is CASSSGQGRSGNTIYF. The CDR3 bases are TGTGCCAGCAGTTCGGGACAGGGGCGCTCTGGAAACACCATATATTTT.

There are many counts of this clonotype. This chain links TRBV3-1 with TRBJ2-7, with TRBD2 matching over 10 bases. Germline lookup yields CDR1 LGHDT and CDR2 YNNKEL (reference sequence). This CDR3 is built from 14 residues. The V gene end was trimmed by 2 bases and the J gene end by 7 bases; junction bases not matched to a gene: 5. The CDR3 DNA follows: TGTGCCAGCAGCCAAATAGCGGGGGGCGGTGAGCAGTACTTC. This translates into CASSQIAGGGEQYF.

This clonotype was seen at least ten times. The gene calls are TRBV29-1 and TRBJ2-5; tentative D call: TRBD1 (5 bases). The CDR3 loop spans 17 amino acids. V was pared by 6 bases and J by 2 bases, with 25 bases between. CDR1 and CDR2 from the germline V gene are SQVTM and ANQGSEA. The CDR3 is CSVDLGDSGHSQETQYF. CDR3 in DNA: TGCAGCGTGGACCTCGGAGATTCAGGGCACTCGCAAGAGACCCAGTACTTC.

The rearrangement joins TRBV29-1 to TRBJ2-7; TRBD2 matches at 9 bases. Germline CDR1 and CDR2: SQVTM and ANQGSEA. V shed 0 bases and J 2 bases; nucleotides not matched to a gene: 5. The CDR3 runs 15 residues. CDR3 nucleotides: TGCAGCGTTGAAGAAGATCTAGCGGGGACCTACGAGCAGTACTTC. Its protein is CSVEEDLAGTYEQYF.

This clonotype was recorded at least ten times. This chain uses TRBV28 with TRBJ1-2; 7 positions agree with TRBD1. Germline V gene sequence: CDR1 MDHEN, CDR2 SYDVKM. V trimming: 6 bases; J trimming: 4 bases; junction bases outside the gene matches: 8. There are 14 residues in the CDR3. CDR3 region: CASSHGQASYGYTF. The CDR3 nucleotides read TGTGCCAGCAGCCATGGACAGGCATCCTATGGCTACACCTTC.

This clonotype was detected only once. The rearrangement uses TRBV28 and TRBJ2-2, with TRBD1 matching 7 bases. V was clipped by 7 bases and J by 1 base; unmatched bases: 12. The germline V gene has CDR1 MDHEN and CDR2 SYDVKM. The CDR3 extends over 17 amino acids. CDR3 protein: CASNFAPGTENTGELFF. The CDR3 DNA reads TGTGCCAGCAATTTTGCTCCCGGGACAGAGAACACCGGGGAGCTGTTTTTT.

This clonotype was found many times. V gene TRBV2 combines with J gene TRBJ2-4; D call uncertain. Trimming cost V 2 bases and J 7 bases, with 12 bases left between them. The CDR3 has 14 residues. Germline V gene lookup returns CDR1 SNHLY and CDR2 FYNNEI. This chain's CDR3 is CASSERFSPNIQYF. The CDR3 nucleotides read TGTGCCAGCAGTGAAAGGTTCAGCCCCAACATTCAGTACTTC.